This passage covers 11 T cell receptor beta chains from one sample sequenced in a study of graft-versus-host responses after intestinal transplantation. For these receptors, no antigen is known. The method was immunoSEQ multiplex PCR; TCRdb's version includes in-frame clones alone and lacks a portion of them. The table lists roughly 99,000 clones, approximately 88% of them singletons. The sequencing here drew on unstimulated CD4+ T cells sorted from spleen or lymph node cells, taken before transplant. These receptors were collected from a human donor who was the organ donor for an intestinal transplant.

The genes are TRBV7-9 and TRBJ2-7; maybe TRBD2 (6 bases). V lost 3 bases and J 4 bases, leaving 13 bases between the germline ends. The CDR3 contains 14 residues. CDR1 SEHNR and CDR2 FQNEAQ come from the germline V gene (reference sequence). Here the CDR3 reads CASSFRDLAYEQYF. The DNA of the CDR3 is TGTGCCAGCAGCTTCCGGGACTTGGCGTACGAGCAGTACTTC. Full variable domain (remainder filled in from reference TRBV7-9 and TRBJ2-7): DTGVSQNPRHKITKRGQNVTFRCDPISEHNRLYWYRQTLGQGPEFLTYFQNEAQLEKSRLLSDRFSAERPKGSFSTLEIQRTEQGDSAMYLCASSFRDLAYEQYFGPGTRLTVT.

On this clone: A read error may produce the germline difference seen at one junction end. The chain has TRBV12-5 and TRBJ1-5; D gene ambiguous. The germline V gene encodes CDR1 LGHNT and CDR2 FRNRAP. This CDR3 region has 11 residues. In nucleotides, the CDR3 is TGTGCTAGTGGCATTAATCGGCCCCAGCATTTT. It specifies CASGINRPQHF.

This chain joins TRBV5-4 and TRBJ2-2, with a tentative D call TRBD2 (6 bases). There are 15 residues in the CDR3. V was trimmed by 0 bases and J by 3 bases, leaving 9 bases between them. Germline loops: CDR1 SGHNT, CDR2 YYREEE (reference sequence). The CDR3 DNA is TGTGCCAGCAGCTTGGGACTAGATTACACCGGGGAGCTGTTTTTT. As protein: CASSLGLDYTGELFF.

The CDR3 reads CASSFNLRNTIYF. The CDR3 DNA reads as TGTGCCAGCAGCTTTAATCTGAGAAACACCATATATTTT. The V gene is TRBV11-3, the J gene TRBJ1-3; D is uncertain. CDR3 length equals 13 residues. Germline V gene lookup returns CDR1 SGHNT and CDR2 YENEEA. Trimming took off 3 bases at V and 5 bases at J, with 8 bases between the two ends.

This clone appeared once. DNA for the CDR3: TGTGCCAGCAGCCCACGGTTGGCCGCGAACACCGGGGAGCTGTTTTTT. The encoded protein is CASSPRLAANTGELFF. The genes are TRBV7-6 and TRBJ2-2, with no clear D. Between the trimmed V and J ends, which lost 5 bases and 0 bases, there was a span of 13 bases. The CDR3 is made up of 16 amino acids. Looked up from germline, CDR1 is SGHVS and CDR2 is FNYEAQ.

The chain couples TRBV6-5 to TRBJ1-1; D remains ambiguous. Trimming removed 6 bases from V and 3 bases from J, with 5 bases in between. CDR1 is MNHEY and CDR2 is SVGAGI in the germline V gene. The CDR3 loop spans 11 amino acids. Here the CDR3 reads CASSSDTEAFF. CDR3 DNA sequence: TGTGCCAGCAGCTCGGACACTGAAGCTTTCTTT.

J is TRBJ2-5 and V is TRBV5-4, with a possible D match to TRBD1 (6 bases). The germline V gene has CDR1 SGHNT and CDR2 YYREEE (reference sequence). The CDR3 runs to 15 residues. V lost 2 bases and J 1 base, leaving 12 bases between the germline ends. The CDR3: CASSFVTGLQETQYF. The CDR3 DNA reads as TGTGCCAGCAGCTTCGTAACAGGGCTCCAAGAGACCCAGTACTTC.

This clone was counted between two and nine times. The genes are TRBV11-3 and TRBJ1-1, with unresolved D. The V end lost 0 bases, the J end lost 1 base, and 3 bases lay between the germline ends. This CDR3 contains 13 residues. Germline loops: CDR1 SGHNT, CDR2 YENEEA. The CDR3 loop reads CASSLDRNTEAFF. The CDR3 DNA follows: TGTGCCAGCAGCTTAGACAGGAACACTGAAGCTTTCTTT.

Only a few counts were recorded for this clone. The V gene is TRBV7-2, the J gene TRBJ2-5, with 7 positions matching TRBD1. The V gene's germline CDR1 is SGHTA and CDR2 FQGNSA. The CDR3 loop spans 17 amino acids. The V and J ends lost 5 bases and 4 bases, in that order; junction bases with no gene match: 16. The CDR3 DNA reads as TGTGCCAGCAGCCGAGACAGGGTTACGGCCTGGGGAGAGACCCAGTACTTC. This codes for CASSRDRVTAWGETQYF.

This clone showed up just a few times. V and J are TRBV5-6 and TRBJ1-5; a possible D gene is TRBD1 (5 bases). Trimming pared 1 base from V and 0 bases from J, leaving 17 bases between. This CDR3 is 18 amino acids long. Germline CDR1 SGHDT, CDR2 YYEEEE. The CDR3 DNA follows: TGTGCCAGCAGCTTGAGACGGCGGATGGGGGATAGCAATCAGCCCCAGCATTTT. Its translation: CASSLRRRMGDSNQPQHF. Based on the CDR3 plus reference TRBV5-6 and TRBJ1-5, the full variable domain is DAGVTQSPTHLIKTRGQQVTLRCSPKSGHDTVSWYQQALGQGPQFIFQYYEEEERQRGNFPDRFSGHQFPNYSSELNVNALLLGDSALYLCASSLRRRMGDSNQPQHFGDGTRLSIL.

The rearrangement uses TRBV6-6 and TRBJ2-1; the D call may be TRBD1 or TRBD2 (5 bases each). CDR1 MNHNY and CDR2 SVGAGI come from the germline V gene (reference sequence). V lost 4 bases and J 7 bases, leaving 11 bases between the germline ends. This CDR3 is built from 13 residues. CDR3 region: CASSSDRGNEQFF. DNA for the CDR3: TGTGCCAGCAGTTCCGACAGAGGGAATGAGCAGTTCTTC.